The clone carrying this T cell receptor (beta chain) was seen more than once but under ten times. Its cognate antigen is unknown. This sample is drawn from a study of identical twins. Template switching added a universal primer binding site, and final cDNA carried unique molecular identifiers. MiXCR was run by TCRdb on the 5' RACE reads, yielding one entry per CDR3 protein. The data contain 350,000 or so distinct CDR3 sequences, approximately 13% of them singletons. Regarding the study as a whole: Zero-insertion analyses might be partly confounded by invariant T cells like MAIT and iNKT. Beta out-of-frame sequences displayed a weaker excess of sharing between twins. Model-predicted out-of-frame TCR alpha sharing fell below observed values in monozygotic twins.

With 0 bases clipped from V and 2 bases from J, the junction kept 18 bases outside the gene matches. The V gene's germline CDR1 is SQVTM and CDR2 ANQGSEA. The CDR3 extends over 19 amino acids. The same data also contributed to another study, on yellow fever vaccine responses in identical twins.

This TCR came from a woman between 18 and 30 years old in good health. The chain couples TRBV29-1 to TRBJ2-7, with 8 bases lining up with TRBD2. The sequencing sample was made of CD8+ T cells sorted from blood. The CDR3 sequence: CSVEDPGLEVPGTTYEQYF. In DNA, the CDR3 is TGCAGCGTTGAAGACCCGGGACTAGAGGTCCCCGGGACAACCTACGAGCAGTACTTC.